Listed below are T cell receptor beta chains from one sample, sequenced in a study of T cell responses to AZD1222 COVID-19 vaccine. Some clones are missing from TCRdb's copy, which holds only in-frame ones; the method was immunoSEQ multiplex PCR. In the table there are 150,000 to 160,000 clones, approximately 91% of which are singletons. Sequencing was performed on peripheral blood, taken after recovery from COVID-19. The receptors derive from an adult who had recovered from COVID-19. CDR3s leave out the opening cysteine and the closing phenylalanine or tryptophan.

CDR3 | V
ASSLGGVGYT | TRBV7-9
ASSARLRDTQY | TRBV4-1
SATGDQPQH | TRBV20-1
ASSLVGTGWQTEAF | TRBV7-8
ASSMALLPSGNTIY | TRBV19
ASSPRPTEAF | TRBV12-3/TRBV12-4
ATSREEAGVADTQY | TRBV15
ASARGDTQY | TRBV25-1
ASSTSSRGGGS | TRBV6-5
ASDGTGGEQY | TRBV2
ASSLVGGREKLF | TRBV5-1
ASSQRGAGANVLT | TRBV14
ASSLVGLAGDRTGELF | TRBV11-2
ASSLAATDNEKLF | TRBV5-1
ASSDEGTSTDTQY | TRBV5-1
ASSAGGSTYEQY | TRBV9
ASSPGQGNVGYT | TRBV18
AISEGQGGGYT | TRBV10-3
ASSSTHADSPLH | TRBV6-5
ASSSPAASGRGNEQF | TRBV28
ASSISGGNTGELF | TRBV7-3
ASSFEAWGNEQF | TRBV7-9
ASSQERGDYGYT | TRBV4-1
ASSQLNTEAF | TRBV12-3/TRBV12-4
AISETVSSYNEQF | TRBV10-3
ASIRGGVGNTIY | TRBV7-9
ASSLGQGMGTEAF | TRBV5-1
ASRSGIEQF | TRBV7-9
ASSLSGGSGEQY | TRBV9
ASSFLTQLAYGYT | TRBV27
ASSEPVDTQY | TRBV2
ASSEAGVAGVRRTQY | TRBV2
ASSTGTGSGNTIY | TRBV7-9
ASSLSSQGQQF | TRBV12-3/TRBV12-4
ASSPSSGSHTGELF | TRBV5-1
ASSPNLQVNTEAF | TRBV5-6
ASSARTGYNEKLF | TRBV7-2
ASSLLDRGPEETQY | TRBV3-1/TRBV3-2
ASSQDLEETQY | TRBV14
ASSYDRASPNTEAF | TRBV6-2/TRBV6-3
ASSSGQGARDGYT | TRBV5-1
ASSKLAGGTYNEQF | TRBV19
ASIGGTDNEQF | TRBV27
AISEEQGYGYT | TRBV10-3
ASSQGRGAPETQY | TRBV4-1
ASSPSGGPYGYT | TRBV27
ASSPSGSGTDTQY | TRBV7-9
ASSLLNPGVGTEQF | TRBV11-1
ASSVGWGGRETQY | TRBV28
ASVSGGYEQY | TRBV2
ASSFFTGGYT | TRBV5-6
ASSSPAGGNTGELF | TRBV5-1
ASSGQLMNTEAF | TRBV18
ASSELGSGGGETQY | TRBV2
ASSEEGQPQH | TRBV2